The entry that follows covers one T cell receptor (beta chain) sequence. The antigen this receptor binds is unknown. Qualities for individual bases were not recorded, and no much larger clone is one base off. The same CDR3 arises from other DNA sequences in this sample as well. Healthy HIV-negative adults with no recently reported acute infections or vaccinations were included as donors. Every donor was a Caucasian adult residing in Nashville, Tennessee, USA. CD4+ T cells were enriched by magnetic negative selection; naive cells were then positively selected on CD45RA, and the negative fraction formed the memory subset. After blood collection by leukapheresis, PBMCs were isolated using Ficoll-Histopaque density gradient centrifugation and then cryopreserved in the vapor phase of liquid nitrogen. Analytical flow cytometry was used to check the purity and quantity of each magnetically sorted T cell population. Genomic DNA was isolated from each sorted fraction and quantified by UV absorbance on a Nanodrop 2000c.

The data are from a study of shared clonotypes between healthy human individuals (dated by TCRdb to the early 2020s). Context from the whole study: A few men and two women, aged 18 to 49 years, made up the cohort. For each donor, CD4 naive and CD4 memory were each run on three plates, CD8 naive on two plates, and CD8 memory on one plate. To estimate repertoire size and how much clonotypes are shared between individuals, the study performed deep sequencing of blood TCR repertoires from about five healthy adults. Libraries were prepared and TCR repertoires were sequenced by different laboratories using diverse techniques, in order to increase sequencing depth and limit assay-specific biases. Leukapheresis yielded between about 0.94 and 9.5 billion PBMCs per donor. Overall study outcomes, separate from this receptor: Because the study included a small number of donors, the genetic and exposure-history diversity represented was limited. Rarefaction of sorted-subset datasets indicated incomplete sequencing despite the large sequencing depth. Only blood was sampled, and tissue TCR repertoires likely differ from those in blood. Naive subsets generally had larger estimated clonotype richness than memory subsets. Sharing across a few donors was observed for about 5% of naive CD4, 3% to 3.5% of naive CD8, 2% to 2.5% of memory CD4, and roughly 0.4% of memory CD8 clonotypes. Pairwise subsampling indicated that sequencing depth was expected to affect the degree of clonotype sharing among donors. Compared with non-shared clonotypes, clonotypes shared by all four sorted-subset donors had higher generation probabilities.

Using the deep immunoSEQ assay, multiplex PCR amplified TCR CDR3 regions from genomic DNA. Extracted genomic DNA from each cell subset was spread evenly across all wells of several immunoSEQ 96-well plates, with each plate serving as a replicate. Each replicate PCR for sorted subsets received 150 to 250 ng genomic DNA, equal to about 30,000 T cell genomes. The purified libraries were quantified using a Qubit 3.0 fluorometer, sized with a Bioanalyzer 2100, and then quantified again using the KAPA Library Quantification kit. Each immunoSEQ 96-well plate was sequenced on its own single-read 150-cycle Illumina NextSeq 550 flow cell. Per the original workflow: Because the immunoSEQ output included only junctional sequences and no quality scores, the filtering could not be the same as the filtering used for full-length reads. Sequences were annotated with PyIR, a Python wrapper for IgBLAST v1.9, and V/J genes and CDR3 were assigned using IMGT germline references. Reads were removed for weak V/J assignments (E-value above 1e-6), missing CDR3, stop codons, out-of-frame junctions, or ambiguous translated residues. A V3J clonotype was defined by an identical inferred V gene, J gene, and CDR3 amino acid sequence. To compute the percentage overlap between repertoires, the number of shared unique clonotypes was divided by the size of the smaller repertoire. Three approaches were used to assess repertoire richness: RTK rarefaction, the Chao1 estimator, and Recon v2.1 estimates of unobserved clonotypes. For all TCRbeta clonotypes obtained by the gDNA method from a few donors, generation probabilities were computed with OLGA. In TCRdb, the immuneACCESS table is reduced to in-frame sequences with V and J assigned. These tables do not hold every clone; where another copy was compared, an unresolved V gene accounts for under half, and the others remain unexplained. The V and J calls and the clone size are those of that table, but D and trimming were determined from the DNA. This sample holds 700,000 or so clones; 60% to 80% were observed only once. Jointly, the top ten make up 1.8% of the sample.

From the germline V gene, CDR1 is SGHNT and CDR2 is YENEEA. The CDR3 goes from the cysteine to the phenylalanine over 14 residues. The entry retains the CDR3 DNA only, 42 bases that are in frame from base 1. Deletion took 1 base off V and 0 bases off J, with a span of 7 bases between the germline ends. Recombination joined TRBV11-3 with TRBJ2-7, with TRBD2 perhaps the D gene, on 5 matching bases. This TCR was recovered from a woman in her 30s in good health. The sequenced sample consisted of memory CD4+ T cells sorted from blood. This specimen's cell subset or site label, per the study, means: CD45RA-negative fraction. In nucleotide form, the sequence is TGTGCCAGCAGCTTAGGCGGGCTCTCCTACGAGCAGTACTTC. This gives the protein CASSLGGLSYEQYF.